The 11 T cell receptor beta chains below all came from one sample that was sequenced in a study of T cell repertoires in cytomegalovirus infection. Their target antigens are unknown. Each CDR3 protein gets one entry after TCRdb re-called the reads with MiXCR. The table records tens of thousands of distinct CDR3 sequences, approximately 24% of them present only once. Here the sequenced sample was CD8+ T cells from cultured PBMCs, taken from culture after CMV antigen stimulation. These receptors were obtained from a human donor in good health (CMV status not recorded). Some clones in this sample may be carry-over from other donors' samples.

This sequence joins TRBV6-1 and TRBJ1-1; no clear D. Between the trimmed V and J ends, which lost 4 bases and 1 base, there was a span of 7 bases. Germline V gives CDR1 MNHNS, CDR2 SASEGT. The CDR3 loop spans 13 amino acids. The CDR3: CASSVGKNTEAFF. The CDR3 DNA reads TGTGCCAGCAGTGTTGGCAAGAACACTGAAGCTTTCTTT.

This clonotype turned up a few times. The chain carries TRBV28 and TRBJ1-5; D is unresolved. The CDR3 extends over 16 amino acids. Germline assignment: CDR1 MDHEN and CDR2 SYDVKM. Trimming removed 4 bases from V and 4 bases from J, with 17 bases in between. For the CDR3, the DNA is TGTGCCAGCAGTTCCCTAGAACAGCAAGCTAATCAGCCCCAGCATTTT. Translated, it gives CASSSLEQQANQPQHF.

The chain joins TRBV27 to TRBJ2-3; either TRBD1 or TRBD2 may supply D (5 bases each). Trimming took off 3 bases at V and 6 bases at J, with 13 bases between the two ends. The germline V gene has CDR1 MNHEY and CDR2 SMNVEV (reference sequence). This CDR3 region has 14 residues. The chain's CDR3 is CASSLSPEGDTQYF. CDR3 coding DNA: TGTGCCAGCAGTTTGTCCCCTGAGGGGGATACGCAGTATTTT.

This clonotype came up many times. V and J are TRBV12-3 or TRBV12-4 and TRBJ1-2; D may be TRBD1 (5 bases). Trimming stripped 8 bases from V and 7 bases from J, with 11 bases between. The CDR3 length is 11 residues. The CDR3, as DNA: TGTGCCAGCGGGGGTGGTAGTGGCTACACCTTC. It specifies CASGGGSGYTF.

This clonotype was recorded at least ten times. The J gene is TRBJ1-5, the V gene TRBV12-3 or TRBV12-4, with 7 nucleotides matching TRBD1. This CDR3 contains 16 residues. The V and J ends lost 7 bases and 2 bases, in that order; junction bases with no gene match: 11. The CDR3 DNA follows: TGTGCCAGCAACAACTCAGGGGGGAGACGCAATCAGCCCCAGCATTTT. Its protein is CASNNSGGRRNQPQHF.

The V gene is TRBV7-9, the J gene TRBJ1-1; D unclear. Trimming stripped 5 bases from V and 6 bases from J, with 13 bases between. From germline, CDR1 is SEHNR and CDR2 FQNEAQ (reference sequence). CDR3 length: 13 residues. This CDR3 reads CASSPRQASEAFF. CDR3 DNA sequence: TGTGCCAGCAGCCCTCGGCAGGCCTCTGAAGCTTTCTTT.

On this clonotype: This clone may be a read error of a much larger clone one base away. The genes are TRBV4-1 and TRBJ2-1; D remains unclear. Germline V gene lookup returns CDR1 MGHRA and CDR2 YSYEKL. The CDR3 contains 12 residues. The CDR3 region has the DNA TGCGCCAGCTGCCAAGATCACAATGAGCAGTTCTTC. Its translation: CASCQDHNEQFF.

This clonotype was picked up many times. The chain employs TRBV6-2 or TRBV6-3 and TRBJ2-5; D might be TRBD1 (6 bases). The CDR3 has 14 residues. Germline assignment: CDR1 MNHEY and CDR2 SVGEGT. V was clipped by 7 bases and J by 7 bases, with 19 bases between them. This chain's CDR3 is CASNPTGYNATQYF. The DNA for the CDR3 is TGTGCCAGCAACCCTACAGGGTATAATGCGACCCAGTACTTC.

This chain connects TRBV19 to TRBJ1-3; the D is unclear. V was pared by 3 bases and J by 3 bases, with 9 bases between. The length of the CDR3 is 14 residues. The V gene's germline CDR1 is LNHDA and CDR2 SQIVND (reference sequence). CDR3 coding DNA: TGTGCCAGTAGTATCGGCCAGAATGGAAACACCATATATTTT. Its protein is CASSIGQNGNTIYF.

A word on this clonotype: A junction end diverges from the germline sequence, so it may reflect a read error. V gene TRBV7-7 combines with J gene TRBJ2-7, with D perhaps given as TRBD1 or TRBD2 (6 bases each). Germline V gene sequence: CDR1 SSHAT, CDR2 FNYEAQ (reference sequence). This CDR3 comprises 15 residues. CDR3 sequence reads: CASSLGPGAAQEQYF. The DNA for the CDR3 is TGTGCTAGCAGCTTAGGTCCGGGGGCAGCGCAGGAGCAGTACTTC.

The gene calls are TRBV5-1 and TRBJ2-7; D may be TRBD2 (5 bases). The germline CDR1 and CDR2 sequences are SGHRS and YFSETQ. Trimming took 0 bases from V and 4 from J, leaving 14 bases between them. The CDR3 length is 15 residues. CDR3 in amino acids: CASSLGASEEYEQYF. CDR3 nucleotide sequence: TGCGCCAGCAGCTTGGGGGCTTCGGAGGAGTACGAGCAGTACTTC.